The 22 T cell receptor beta chains presented below share a single source sample, sequenced in a study of PD-L1 blockade in urothelial cancer. The time point is: pretreatment peripheral blood. Method: immunoSEQ multiplex PCR; TCRdb's copy keeps in-frame clones and lacks some. The data hold tens of thousands of clones, with 84% observed a single time. The sample here was PBMCs, taken around atezolizumab (anti-PD-L1) treatment. The receptors shown here come from a woman between 70 and 85 years old with urothelial cancer.

The gene calls are TRBV11-2 and TRBJ1-2; TRBD1 agrees at 12 bases. This CDR3 region has 19 residues. V lost 4 bases, J lost 2 bases, and 14 bases stayed unmatched. Looked up from germline, CDR1 is SGHAT and CDR2 is FQNNGV. Written as DNA, the CDR3 is TGTGCCAGCAGCTCTTACCGGGACAGGGGGCGGTTGGAGAACTATGGCTACACCTTC. Translation gives CASSSYRDRGRLENYGYTF.

This clone has more than one count but fewer than ten. This chain links TRBV6-1 with TRBJ2-1, with 9 bases aligning to TRBD1. V lost 2 bases and J lost 4; bases outside the gene matches: 3. This CDR3 is built from 15 residues. The V gene's germline CDR1 is MNHNS and CDR2 SASEGT. The CDR3 sequence is CASSEPGTGYNEQFF. CDR3 bases: TGTGCCAGCAGTGAACCAGGGACAGGGTACAATGAGCAGTTCTTC.

The chain joins TRBV29-1 to TRBJ1-2, with D tentatively TRBD1 (6 bases). The CDR3 has 17 residues. Trimming stripped 0 bases from V and 1 base from J, with 18 bases between. Germline-derived CDR1 and CDR2 are SQVTM and ANQGSEA. The CDR3 loop reads CSVEEWQGSRHNYGYTF. CDR3 in DNA: TGCAGCGTTGAAGAATGGCAGGGGTCCCGTCATAACTATGGCTACACCTTC.

The rearrangement uses TRBV18 and TRBJ2-7; D perhaps matches TRBD1 (6 bases). The CDR3 has 15 amino acids. With 2 bases removed from V and 5 bases from J, the gap between germline ends came to 16 bases. Germline-derived CDR1 and CDR2 are KGHSH and LQKENI. CDR3 sequence (DNA): TGTGCCAGCTCACCAGGTTCGATACAGGGTCACGAGCAGTACTTC. This encodes CASSPGSIQGHEQYF.

V gene TRBV30 combines with J gene TRBJ1-3; 7 bases are a match to TRBD1. V dropped 5 bases and J dropped 4; count of bases not matched to a gene: 8. Germline V gives CDR1 GTSNPN, CDR2 SVGIG (reference sequence). There are 14 residues in the CDR3. CDR3 sequence reads: CAWARRDRGNTIYF. The CDR3 region has the DNA TGTGCCTGGGCCCGCCGGGACAGAGGAAACACCATATATTTT.

This clone was detected only once. The chain employs TRBV18 and TRBJ1-1; 9 bases are shared with TRBD1. The germline V gene encodes CDR1 KGHSH and CDR2 LQKENI. The CDR3 covers 14 residues. With 6 bases clipped from V and 1 base from J, the junction kept 3 bases outside the gene matches. The CDR3 spells CASSPGQGNTEAFF. In DNA form, the CDR3 reads TGTGCCAGCTCGCCGGGACAGGGGAACACTGAAGCTTTCTTT.

The genes are TRBV5-1 and TRBJ2-5, with D perhaps TRBD2 (5 bases). The germline V and J ends were trimmed by 2 bases and 2 bases, with 10 bases remaining between them. This CDR3 spans 14 amino acids. The germline V gene has CDR1 SGHRS and CDR2 YFSETQ. CDR3 in amino acids: CASSFTADQETQYF. As DNA, the CDR3 is TGCGCCAGCAGCTTTACAGCGGATCAAGAGACCCAGTACTTC.

This clone occurred once. The chain uses TRBV9 and TRBJ2-3; perhaps TRBD1 as D (5 bases). This CDR3 has 16 amino acids. Trimming pared 2 bases from V and 4 bases from J, leaving 17 bases between. Germline V gene sequence: CDR1 SGDLS, CDR2 YYNGEE. In DNA form, the CDR3 reads TGTGCCAGCAGCGTCTCGACAGTGACGACGGCAGATACGCAGTATTTT. Residues: CASSVSTVTTADTQYF.

V and J are TRBV6-1 and TRBJ1-5; 9 bases are shared with TRBD1. The trim removed 8 bases at V and 4 bases at J, leaving 6 bases unmatched. This CDR3 comprises 14 residues. CDR1 and CDR2 from the germline V gene are MNHNS and SASEGT. As DNA, the CDR3 is TGTGCCAGCGAACAGGGGGCCGGGAATCAGCCCCAGCATTTT. Translated: CASEQGAGNQPQHF.

The chain employs TRBV11-2 and TRBJ1-6; D is undetermined. This CDR3 has 17 residues. CDR1 and CDR2 from the germline V gene are SGHAT and FQNNGV. Trimming removed 3 bases from V and 5 bases from J, with 17 bases in between. CDR3 sequence (DNA): TGTGCCAGCAGCTTGTTTCCTAGACTAAGAGATAATTCACCCCTCCACTTT. Protein: CASSLFPRLRDNSPLHF.

This chain joins TRBV19 and TRBJ2-1; 15 positions agree with TRBD2. The germline gives CDR1 LNHDA, CDR2 SQIVND (reference sequence). Trimming at V came to 4 bases and at J to 1 base, leaving 2 bases not matched to a gene. The CDR3 consists of 17 residues. The CDR3, as DNA: TGTGCCAGTAGTACAGGACTAGCGGGGGGGTCCTACAATGAGCAGTTCTTC. Encoded protein: CASSTGLAGGSYNEQFF.

The chain joins TRBV2 to TRBJ1-4, with 7 bases lining up with TRBD1. The trim removed 7 bases at V and 4 bases at J, leaving 9 bases unmatched. Germline V gene lookup returns CDR1 SNHLY and CDR2 FYNNEI. This CDR3 region has 15 residues. DNA of the CDR3: TGTGCCAGCATGGAGGAGGGACAGATTAATGAAAAACTGTTTTTT. It specifies CASMEEGQINEKLFF.

The rearrangement joins TRBV7-8 to TRBJ2-7; the D gene is possibly TRBD1 (6 bases). The CDR3 extends over 13 amino acids. Germline V CDR1 and CDR2: SGHVS, FQNEAQ. The V end was cut by 5 bases, the J end by 5 bases, with 13 bases between. CDR3 region: CASSPTYRDEQYF. The CDR3, as DNA: TGTGCCAGCAGCCCAACTTACAGGGACGAGCAGTACTTC.

This clone has more than one count but fewer than ten. The junction differs from germline at one of its ends, possibly a read error. The rearrangement links TRBV28 to TRBJ1-2, with a tentative D call TRBD1 (5 bases). The CDR3 totals 10 residues. Germline V lookup: CDR1 MDHEN, CDR2 SYDVKM. CDR3 sequence: CASRGDRNAF. The CDR3 DNA reads as TGTGCCAGCAGAGGTGACAGAAATGCCTTC.

The V gene is TRBV27, the J gene TRBJ2-3; 12 positions match TRBD1. The CDR3 is 16 residues long. With 5 bases clipped from V and 7 bases from J, the junction kept 10 bases outside the gene matches. CDR1 is MNHEY, CDR2 SMNVEV, per germline (reference sequence). CDR3 protein: CASSPTGTGGAYTQYF. Written as DNA, the CDR3 is TGTGCCAGCAGTCCAACCGGGACAGGGGGCGCATATACGCAGTATTTT.

This chain uses TRBV30 with TRBJ2-5, with D tentatively TRBD1 (5 bases). CDR3 size: 13 residues. Germline CDR1 GTSNPN, CDR2 SVGIG (reference sequence). Trimming took 2 bases from V and 5 from J, leaving 12 bases between them. The CDR3 loop is CAWSLTVGETQYF. CDR3 in DNA: TGTGCCTGGAGTTTGACAGTGGGGGAGACCCAGTACTTC.

The chain uses TRBV27 and TRBJ2-7, with D tentatively TRBD1 (5 bases). V was trimmed by 4 bases and J by 2 bases, leaving 6 bases between them. Germline V lookup: CDR1 MNHEY, CDR2 SMNVEV (reference sequence). CDR3 length equals 12 residues. CDR3 nucleotide sequence: TGTGCCAGCAGTTCAGGGACCTACGAGCAGTACTTC. It translates to CASSSGTYEQYF.

The chain couples TRBV15 to TRBJ1-4, with TRBD1 identical over 7 bases. Germline trimming cut 0 bases from V and 8 bases from J; bases unmatched to any gene: 6. Germline CDR1 is LNHNV and CDR2 is YYDKDF (reference sequence). The CDR3 spans 15 residues. CDR3 sequence: CATSRDKGASEKLFF. CDR3 sequence (DNA): TGTGCCACCAGCAGAGATAAGGGGGCAAGCGAAAAACTGTTTTTT.

This clone appeared a single time. This chain links TRBV19 with TRBJ2-2; 8 bases agree with TRBD1. CDR3 size: 16 residues. Germline V lookup: CDR1 LNHDA, CDR2 SQIVND (reference sequence). V shed 7 bases and J 0 bases; nucleotides not matched to a gene: 7. DNA for the CDR3: TGTGCCAGTACCCTCACAGGGGGTGCGAACACCGGGGAGCTGTTTTTT. It translates to CASTLTGGANTGELFF.

The chain is built from TRBV20-1 and TRBJ1-1; D uncertain. Germline values: CDR1 DFQATT, CDR2 SNEGSKA (reference sequence). V gave up 5 bases and J gave up 4 bases, with 5 bases separating them. The CDR3 spans 10 residues. CDR3 residues: CSAGLTEAFF. CDR3 DNA: TGCAGTGCTGGACTCACTGAAGCTTTCTTT.

This clone was recorded only once. The V and J genes are TRBV18 and TRBJ1-2; 8 nucleotides align to TRBD1. The CDR3 contains 13 residues. Looked up from germline, CDR1 is KGHSH and CDR2 is LQKENI. J lost 5 bases, V lost 3 bases, and 2 bases had no gene match. The CDR3, as DNA: TGTGCCAGCTCACCGACAGGGGAGTATGGCTACACCTTC. This gives the protein CASSPTGEYGYTF.

The CDR3 DNA reads TGTGCCAGCAGCTTTCCCAACGACAGGGCTGAAAAACTGTTTTTT. This encodes CASSFPNDRAEKLFF. The chain has TRBV7-2 and TRBJ1-4, with 7 bases that match TRBD1. J gave up 7 bases and V 3 bases, and 8 bases lay outside the gene matches. The length of the CDR3 is 15 residues. Germline lookup yields CDR1 SGHTA and CDR2 FQGNSA.